Here is one T cell receptor beta chain with its context. Distinct nucleotide sequences in the sample also encode this CDR3. The sample comes from a study of blood T cell repertoires in COVID-19. All enrollees were about 18 to 100 years old and from around 25 US areas. In assigning cohorts, the study relied on participant-reported clinical history. Germline V gene lookup returns CDR1 SGHRS and CDR2 YFSETQ. J gave up 5 bases and V 4 bases, and 8 bases lay outside the gene matches. The CDR3 sequence is 15 residues long. Only in-frame clones appear in the TCRdb table, and some are missing; sequencing was by immunoSEQ multiplex PCR. In the table there are about 340,000 clones, about 86% of which are singletons.

The origin of this receptor is a middle-aged woman with acute COVID-19. The sequenced sample was PBMCs or T cells enriched from blood (not recorded which). V and J are TRBV5-1 and TRBJ2-1; TRBD2 matches 8 bases. The CDR3 here is CASSPGTSGNNEQFF. CDR3 in DNA: TGCGCCAGCAGCCCTGGCACTAGCGGAAACAATGAGCAGTTCTTC.